This T cell receptor (beta chain) was recovered during a study of cytomegalovirus exposure and HLA in healthy donors. Study-level background: Earlier work reported around 110 million unique TCR beta sequences from about 200 million T cells. Findings and limits, study-wide: In a later analysis, TCR beta V- and J-gene trimming showed a link to a missense DCLRE1C variant. Presence/absence results assume similar sequencing depth per donor, which may not hold.

The V and J ends lost 3 bases and 0 bases respectively, with 9 bases between them. In germline, CDR1 is LGHNA, CDR2 YNFKEQ. The CDR3 extends over 15 amino acids. Amplification used 60 Vbeta primers and 13 Jbeta primers. Under the authors' procedure: In a later analysis, the count reached 75 million to 90 million unique TCR beta chains, with around 10 million shared. Measured with immunoSEQ multiplex PCR; TCRdb has only the in-frame clones, and not every one. V, J and clone size are taken as reported in that table, and D and trimming were inferred from the DNA itself. The table lists around 40,000 clones, about 90% of them singletons. In the case of this clone: Its target is not known.

The TCR sequence derives from a woman between 40 and 55 years old in good health and CMV-seropositive. The rearrangement links TRBV4-2 to TRBJ1-5, with D possibly TRBD1 on 6 matching bases. Sequencing used PBMCs. CDR3 in amino acids: CASSQEQGSNQPQHF. In DNA, the CDR3 is TGTGCCAGCAGCCAGGAACAGGGTAGCAATCAGCCCCAGCATTTT.